This record covers a single TCR beta chain. Its specificity is not known. The CDR3 spans 13 residues. The V and J ends lost 3 bases and 2 bases respectively, with 5 bases between them. Germline V CDR1 and CDR2: SQVTM, ANQGSEA. This entry comes from a study of post-analysis software for immune sequencing data. General study results and limits: Compared with controls, patients had more of roughly five TRBV segments, including TRBV5-6, TRBV5-1 and TRBV20-1.

TCR beta cDNA libraries included unique molecular identifiers. TCRdb re-called the PCR reads through MiXCR, storing one row per CDR3 protein. The data show some 500,000 distinct CDR3 sequences, roughly 45% seen once. The chain combines TRBV29-1 with TRBJ2-6; no reliable D call. Material: blood. The source is a girl between 5 and 17 years old with multiple sclerosis. The CDR3 loop reads CSVDITGANVLTF. The CDR3 DNA reads TGCAGCGTTGATATCACTGGGGCCAACGTCCTGACTTTC.